Presented here are 5 T cell receptor beta chains from one specimen sequenced in a study of T cells in Graves' hyperthyroidism and ophthalmopathy. It was RNA transcripts that yielded the amplified TCR beta CDR3 regions. Researchers ran a first-round RT-PCR on the TCR CDR3 using the HTBI primer set. One entry per CDR3 protein, called by TCRdb with MiXCR from the multiplex PCR reads. The table shows 500,000 to 650,000 distinct CDR3 sequences, with about 14% occurring only once. The sample was blood. These receptors were taken from a woman aged 45-65 years with Graves' ophthalmopathy.

This clonotype has ten or more counts. The CDR3 is CASSRPGGAETQYF. In DNA form, the CDR3 reads TGTGCCAGCAGCAGACCGGGAGGTGCGGAGACCCAGTACTTC. The chain is built from TRBV12-3 or TRBV12-4 and TRBJ2-5; the match to TRBD2 covers 7 bases. The CDR3 contains 14 residues. The V gene end was trimmed by 6 bases and the J gene end by 5 bases; junction bases not matched to a gene: 9.

This clonotype was observed at least ten times. The rearrangement uses TRBV9 and TRBJ2-1; 7 positions match TRBD2. J gave up 0 bases and V 3 bases, and 12 bases lay outside the gene matches. This CDR3 comprises 18 residues. Looked up from germline, CDR1 is SGDLS and CDR2 is YYNGEE. DNA for the CDR3: TGTGCCAGCAGCGATCGGACCAGCGGGGAGGCCTCCTACAATGAGCAGTTCTTC. Protein product: CASSDRTSGEASYNEQFF.

In this sample, this clonotype turned up many times. The J gene is TRBJ1-2, the V gene TRBV18; D is unclear. V was cut by 3 bases and J by 5 bases, with 16 bases left in between. CDR3 length equals 15 residues. Looked up from germline, CDR1 is KGHSH and CDR2 is LQKENI. The CDR3 spells CASSPQDGGDYGYTF. As DNA, the CDR3 is TGTGCCAGCTCACCTCAAGACGGAGGTGATTATGGCTACACCTTC.

Comment on this clonotype: It may be a read error: a sequence one base away is much more abundant. This CDR3 reads CATSDRRAGGIGNEQFF. In nucleotides, the CDR3 is TGTGCCACCAGTGATCGCAGGGCAGGGGGCATAGGCAATGAGCAGTTCTTC. V and J are TRBV24-1 and TRBJ2-1, with 8 bases aligning to TRBD1. The V segment lost 3 bases and the J segment 6 bases; nucleotides outside the gene matches: 12. The germline CDR1 and CDR2 sequences are KGHDR and SFDVKD. This CDR3 has 17 residues.

DNA of the CDR3: TGTGCCAGCAGCTTAACGGGGGGGGGACAGGGGAATCAGCCCCAGCATTTT. It translates to CASSLTGGGQGNQPQHF. The J gene is TRBJ1-5, the V gene TRBV7-3, with 10 bases identical to TRBD1. With 0 bases clipped from V and 4 bases from J, the junction kept 6 bases outside the gene matches. The V gene's germline CDR1 is SGHTA and CDR2 FQGTGA. The CDR3 is made up of 17 amino acids.